These 2 T cell receptor beta chains came from one sample sequenced in a study of cytomegalovirus exposure and HLA in healthy donors (TCRdb year 2017). The library came from the immunoSEQ multiplex PCR assay. For the multiplex PCR, a mixture combining 60 forward primers for TCR Vbeta segments and 13 reverse primers for TCR Jbeta segments was used. TCRdb re-hosts the immuneACCESS table, in-frame sequences only. Its copies lack some clones; in the studies checked, an unresolved V gene accounts for under half of them, and the cause for the rest is not known. For this sample the table gives 160,000 or so clones, of which approximately 80% were detected only once. The ten largest clones represent 8% to 10% of the sample. Specimen: PBMCs. These receptors were taken from a man aged 18 to 29 in good health and CMV-seropositive.

The rearrangement links TRBV18 to TRBJ2-2, with D unresolved. Looked up from germline, CDR1 is KGHSH and CDR2 is LQKENI. The CDR3 is made up of 13 amino acids. V was clipped by 0 bases and J by 6 bases, with 5 bases between them. The CDR3, as DNA: TGTGCCAGCTCACCACCCCCTCCCGGGGAGCTGTTTTTT. This gives the protein CASSPPPPGELFF.

The chain combines TRBV10-3 with TRBJ2-1; D possibly corresponds to TRBD1 (6 bases). Per the germline V gene, CDR1 is ENHRY and CDR2 is SYGVKD. The CDR3 length is 13 residues. V was shortened by 0 bases and J by 6 bases, with 6 bases between the two germline ends. The CDR3 is CAISESGANEQFF. The CDR3 nucleotides are TGTGCCATCAGTGAGTCGGGGGCCAATGAGCAGTTCTTC.